This is a list of T cell receptor beta chains from one sample in a study of blood T cells in healthy people across ages. TCRdb re-analysed the 5' RACE reads in MiXCR, keeping a single row per CDR3 protein. The table has around 1.5 million distinct CDR3 sequences, about 31% seen once. The specimen sequenced was blood. These receptor sequences come from a woman aged 30 to 39 in good health. Each CDR3 is given with its conserved first and last residue. A D gene is named only where the DNA matches it firmly. Clone size, where shown, is once, few, many, or a class for clones that have expanded.

j_call d_call clone_size v_call cdr3_nt cdr3_aa
TRBJ1-1 NA few TRBV24-1 TGTGCCACCACCCCGACGGGGGGCACTGAAGCTTTCTTT CATTPTGGTEAFF
TRBJ2-1 NA many TRBV12-3/TRBV12-4 TGTGCCAGCAGTTTCCCCCCGAGGGGATTCTACAATGAGCAGTTCTTC CASSFPPRGFYNEQFF
TRBJ1-4 NA few TRBV5-1 TGCGCCAGCAGCTTGTCGTGGGCGGAAAAACTGTTTTTT CASSLSWAEKLFF
TRBJ1-1 NA NA TRBV7-8 TGTGCCAGCAGCAAGGCGGGGGGCACAAAGAACACTGAAGCTTTCTTT CASSKAGGTKNTEAFF
TRBJ2-1 NA NA TRBV20-1 TGCAGTGCTAGAGATCGCACTAGCAATGAGCAGTTCTTC CSARDRTSNEQFF
TRBJ2-7 NA NA TRBV20-1 TGCAGTGCTAAACCTCAGTACTTC CSAKPQYF
TRBJ1-2 TRBD1 few TRBV12-3/TRBV12-4 TGTGCCAGCAGTCAGGACAGGCCCAGGTTAAGTGGCTACACCTTC CASSQDRPRLSGYTF
TRBJ1-5 NA NA TRBV4-2 TGTGCCAGCAGCCAAGATTGGGGGGCGCCCCCCTCCAGCAATCAGCCCCAGCATTTT CASSQDWGAPPSSNQPQHF
TRBJ2-1 TRBD2 few TRBV13 TGTGCCAGCAGCAGACGGCTAGCGGGGGGGCCCTTGGATGAGCAGTTCTTC CASSRRLAGGPLDEQFF
TRBJ2-1 NA NA TRBV29-1 TGCAGCGTTGGGGGGGTCGAGCAGGACTTC CSVGGVEQDF
TRBJ2-7 NA NA TRBV9 TGTGCCAGCAGCGTAGCGAGTCGCACCGACGAGCAGTACTTC CASSVASRTDEQYF
TRBJ2-5 TRBD2 NA TRBV12-3/TRBV12-4 TGTGCCAGCAAAAAGCATAGCGGGGAGACCCAGTACTTC CASKKHSGETQYF
TRBJ2-7 NA NA TRBV20-1 TGCAGTGCTAGAGACCCCTGCGAAGGGGAAATATACGAGCAGTACTTC CSARDPCEGEIYEQYF
TRBJ2-3 TRBD2 NA TRBV11-2 TGTGCCAGCAGCTTCCTAGCGGGGGGTGACACAGATACGCAGTATTTT CASSFLAGGDTDTQYF
TRBJ1-1 NA NA TRBV21-1 TGTGCCAGCAGCAATCGGGCCCGTGGCACTGAAGCTTTCTTT CASSNRARGTEAFF
TRBJ2-1 NA NA TRBV5-1 TGCGCCAGCAGCTTATCCGTGACAGGTTCCTACAATGAGCAGTTCTTC CASSLSVTGSYNEQFF
TRBJ2-5 NA NA TRBV3-1 TGTGCCAGCAGCCCTCCCTTGACCAGGGGCTCGCAGACCCAGTACTTC CASSPPLTRGSQTQYF
TRBJ2-7 NA few TRBV28 TGTGCCAGCGGCGAGCTCTCCTACGAGCAGTACTTC CASGELSYEQYF
TRBJ2-6 NA NA TRBV7-9 TGTGCCAGCAGCTTAGACGCAGCCCCCTCTGGGGCCAACGTCCTGACTTTC CASSLDAAPSGANVLTF
TRBJ2-3 NA few TRBV4-1 TGCGCCAGCAGCCAAAGGGGAGCGCCGCTTTTTGCCTACACAGATACGCAGTATTTT CASSQRGAPLFAYTDTQYF
TRBJ2-7 TRBD1 many TRBV20-1 TGCAGTGCTAACGAACCGGGACAGGGGTTCTACGAGCAGTACTTC CSANEPGQGFYEQYF
TRBJ2-7 NA many TRBV6-5 TGTGCCAGCAGCAGGGGGGCCGCCTACGAGCAGTACTTC CASSRGAAYEQYF
TRBJ1-6 TRBD1 NA TRBV28 TGTGCCAGCAGCTCGGGACAGGGATCGGCTTCACCCCTCCACTTT CASSSGQGSASPLHF
TRBJ2-5 TRBD1 NA TRBV27 TGTGCCAGCAGTCCGGGGACAGTCGGGAAGGAGACCCAGTACTTC CASSPGTVGKETQYF
TRBJ2-5 NA NA TRBV27 TGTGCCAGCAGTCGAAACCCTCTAACCTCCTACGGGCAGTACTTC CASSRNPLTSYGQYF
TRBJ2-5 TRBD1 few TRBV27 TGTGCCAGCAGCGCTCTGGGACAGGGGGCATCAGAGACCCAGTACTTC CASSALGQGASETQYF
TRBJ2-1 NA NA TRBV7-9 TGTGCCAGCAGCCGGGGTCTAGACGAAGGCAATGAGCAGTTCTTC CASSRGLDEGNEQFF
TRBJ2-3 NA many TRBV15 TGTGCCACCAGCAGCGGATGGGATACGCAGTATTTT CATSSGWDTQYF
TRBJ2-3 TRBD2 NA TRBV5-1 TGCGCCAGCACCCTAGCGGGAGCGGAAGATACGCAGTATTTT CASTLAGAEDTQYF
TRBJ2-3 NA NA TRBV12-3/TRBV12-4 TGTGCCAGCAGTTTGGGTCGCAGGGCAGATACGCAGTATTTT CASSLGRRADTQYF
TRBJ1-5 NA NA TRBV9 TGTGCCAGCAGCGTAGGTATTAGCGATCAGCCCCAGCATTTT CASSVGISDQPQHF
TRBJ1-2 TRBD1 few TRBV13 TGTGCCAGCACCGTAGGTGGACAGGGGCTCTATGGCTACACCTTC CASTVGGQGLYGYTF
TRBJ2-7 TRBD1 few TRBV10-1 TGCGCCAGCAGTGAAGGGACAGGCGCCACCTACGAGCAGTACTTC CASSEGTGATYEQYF
TRBJ2-1 TRBD2 few TRBV20-1 TGCAGTGCGACCGGGACTAGCGGCCCTCGGGAGCAGTTCTTC CSATGTSGPREQFF
TRBJ2-7 NA few TRBV20-1 TGCAGTGCTATAGACGAAGGGGAGCAGTACTTC CSAIDEGEQYF
TRBJ1-5 TRBD1 NA TRBV30 TGTGCCTGGAGAGCCACAGGGGCTCGGGGTCAGCCCCAGCATTTT CAWRATGARGQPQHF
TRBJ2-2 NA few TRBV19 TGTGCCAGCGTGGGGGGCCAATTCACCGGGGAGCTGTTTTTT CASVGGQFTGELFF
TRBJ2-1 TRBD2 NA TRBV5-6 TGTGCCAGCAGCAGCGGGACTAGCGGGATTCGTACCTACAATGAGCAGTTCTTC CASSSGTSGIRTYNEQFF
TRBJ2-4 NA NA TRBV20-1 TGCAGTGCTAGACCCCAGGGGCAGGGGACGCCCCTTCAGTACTTC CSARPQGQGTPLQYF
TRBJ2-3 NA NA TRBV7-2 TGTGCCAGCAGCTCTACAGGGAGCAGAGATACGCAGTATTTT CASSSTGSRDTQYF
TRBJ2-5 NA many TRBV20-1 TGCAGTGCTAGCCGGGGGGCTATGGAGACCCAGTACTTC CSASRGAMETQYF
TRBJ2-1 TRBD2 NA TRBV13 TGTGCCAGCAGCCTCCTAATGTCGGGGGGGCCGGATGAGCAGTTCTTC CASSLLMSGGPDEQFF
TRBJ2-5 TRBD2 few TRBV30 TGTGCCTGGAGCCTAGCGGGGACAGAGACCCAGTACTTC CAWSLAGTETQYF
TRBJ2-3 NA few TRBV20-1 TGCAGTGCTAGAGATCGGTCAGCCAAGTTCGGGGATACGCAGTATTTT CSARDRSAKFGDTQYF